This T cell receptor (beta chain) was documented in a study of PD-1 blockade in classical Hodgkin lymphoma. Overall study: Nivolumab was given intravenously to patients at 3 mg/kg every 2 weeks.

Autologous stem cell transplantation was followed by relapse in every patient, and brentuximab vedotin exposure varied. This CDR3 has 15 amino acids. V was cut by 3 bases and J by 6 bases, with 15 bases left in between. Looked up from germline, CDR1 is LNHDA and CDR2 is SQIVND (reference sequence). About this clone itself: Its specificity is unknown.

Study results and limitations: Exclusion was applied to patients who started nivolumab under 1 year after ASCT. Compared with healthy donors, newly diagnosed patients reportedly showed lower baseline TCR diversity.

Method: immunoSEQ multiplex PCR; TCRdb's copy keeps in-frame clones and lacks some. The sample yields about 34,000 clones, just over 75% seen once. This receptor was obtained from a human donor with classical Hodgkin lymphoma. The material was peripheral blood mononuclear cells (PBMCs), obtained before the second cycle of nivolumab. This chain uses TRBV19 with TRBJ2-1, with D hard to call. The CDR3 DNA sequence: TGTGCCAGTAGTATTGGTCCATCGAGTTTCAATGAGCAGTTCTTC. Amino acid sequence: CASSIGPSSFNEQFF.